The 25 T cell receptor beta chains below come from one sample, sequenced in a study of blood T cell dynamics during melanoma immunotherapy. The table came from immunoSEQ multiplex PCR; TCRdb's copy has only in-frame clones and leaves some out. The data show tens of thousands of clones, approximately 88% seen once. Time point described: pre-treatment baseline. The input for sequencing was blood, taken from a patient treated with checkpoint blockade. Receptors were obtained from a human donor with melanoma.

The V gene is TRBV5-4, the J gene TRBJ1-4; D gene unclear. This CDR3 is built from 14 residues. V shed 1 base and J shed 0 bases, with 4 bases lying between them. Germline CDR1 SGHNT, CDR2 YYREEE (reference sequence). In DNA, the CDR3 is TGTGCCAGCAGCTTGTTTTCAACTAATGAAAAACTGTTTTTT. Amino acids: CASSLFSTNEKLFF.

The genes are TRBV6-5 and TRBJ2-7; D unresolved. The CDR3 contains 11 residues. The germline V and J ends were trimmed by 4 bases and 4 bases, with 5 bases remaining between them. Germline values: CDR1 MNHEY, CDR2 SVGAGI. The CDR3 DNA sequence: TGTGCCAGCAGTTCGGTTTACGAGCAGTACTTC. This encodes CASSSVYEQYF.

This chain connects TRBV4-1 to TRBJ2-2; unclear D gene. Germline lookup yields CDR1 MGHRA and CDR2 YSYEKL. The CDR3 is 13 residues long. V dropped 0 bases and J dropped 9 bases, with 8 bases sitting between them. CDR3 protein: CASSQELAWELFF. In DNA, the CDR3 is TGCGCCAGCAGCCAAGAATTAGCCTGGGAGCTGTTTTTT.

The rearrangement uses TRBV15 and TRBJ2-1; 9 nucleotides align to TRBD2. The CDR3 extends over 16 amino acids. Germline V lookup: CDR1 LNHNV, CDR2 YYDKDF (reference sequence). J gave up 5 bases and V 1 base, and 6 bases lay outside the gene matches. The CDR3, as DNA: TGTGCCACCAGCAGAGGAGGGGTAGCGGGAGACAATGAGCAGTTCTTC. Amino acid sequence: CATSRGGVAGDNEQFF.

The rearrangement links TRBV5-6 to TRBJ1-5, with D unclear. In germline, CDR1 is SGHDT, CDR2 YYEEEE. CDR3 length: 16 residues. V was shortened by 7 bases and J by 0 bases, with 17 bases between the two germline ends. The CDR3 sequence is CASSTGSPYSNQPQHF. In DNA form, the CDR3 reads TGTGCCAGCTCTACGGGGAGCCCTTATAGCAATCAGCCCCAGCATTTT. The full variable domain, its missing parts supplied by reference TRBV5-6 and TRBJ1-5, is DAGVTQSPTHLIKTRGQQVTLRCSPKSGHDTVSWYQQALGQGPQFIFQYYEEEERQRGNFPDRFSGHQFPNYSSELNVNALLLGDSALYLCASSTGSPYSNQPQHFGDGTRLSIL.

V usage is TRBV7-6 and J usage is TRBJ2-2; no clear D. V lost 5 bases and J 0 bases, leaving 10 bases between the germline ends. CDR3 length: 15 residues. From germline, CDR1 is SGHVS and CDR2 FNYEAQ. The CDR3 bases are TGTGCCAGCAGCCGAGGAGTGGCGAACACCGGGGAGCTGTTTTTT. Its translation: CASSRGVANTGELFF.

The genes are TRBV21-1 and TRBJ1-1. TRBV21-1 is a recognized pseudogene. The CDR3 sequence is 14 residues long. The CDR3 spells CASSKKNRGTEAFF. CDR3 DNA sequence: TGTGCCAGCAGCAAAAAAAACAGAGGCACTGAAGCTTTCTTT.

CDR3 sequence (DNA): TGTGCCAGCAGCCAGGGGTTGACGGGTGAAGCTTTCTTT. It specifies CASSQGLTGEAFF. V usage is TRBV9 and J usage is TRBJ1-1, with a weak D call TRBD1 (6 bases). V lost 4 bases, J lost 7 bases, and 14 bases lay in between. The CDR3 loop spans 13 amino acids. CDR1 and CDR2 (germline): SGDLS, YYNGEE. The full variable domain, rest sourced from reference TRBV9 and TRBJ1-1, is DSGVTQTPKHLITATGQRVTLRCSPRSGDLSVYWYQQSLDQGLQFLIQYYNGEERAKGNILERFSAQQFPDLHSELNLSSLELGDSALYFCASSQGLTGEAFFGQGTRLTVV.

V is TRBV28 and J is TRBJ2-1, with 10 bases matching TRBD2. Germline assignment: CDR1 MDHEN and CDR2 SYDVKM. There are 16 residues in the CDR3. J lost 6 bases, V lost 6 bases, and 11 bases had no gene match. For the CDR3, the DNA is TGTGCCAGCAGCTCCCAGCGGGAGGGCCGGGGCAATGAGCAGTTCTTC. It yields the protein CASSSQREGRGNEQFF. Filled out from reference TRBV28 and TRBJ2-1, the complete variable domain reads DVKVTQSSRYLVKRTGEKVFLECVQDMDHENMFWYRQDPGLGLRLIYFSYDVKMKEKGDIPEGYSVSREKKERFSLILESASTNQTSMYLCASSSQREGRGNEQFFGPGTRLTVL.

The CDR3 DNA sequence: TGTGCCAGCAGCCCGGGGGCGGATTGGACTGAAGCTTTCTTT. Translated: CASSPGADWTEAFF. The rearrangement links TRBV21-1 to TRBJ1-1. TRBV21-1 is flagged as a pseudogene. The CDR3 extends over 14 amino acids.

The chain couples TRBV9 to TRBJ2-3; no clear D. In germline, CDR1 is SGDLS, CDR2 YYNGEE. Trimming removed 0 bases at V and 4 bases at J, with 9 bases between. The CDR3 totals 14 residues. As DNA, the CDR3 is TGTGCCAGCAGCGTAGCTATCGTCGCAGATACGCAGTATTTT. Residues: CASSVAIVADTQYF.

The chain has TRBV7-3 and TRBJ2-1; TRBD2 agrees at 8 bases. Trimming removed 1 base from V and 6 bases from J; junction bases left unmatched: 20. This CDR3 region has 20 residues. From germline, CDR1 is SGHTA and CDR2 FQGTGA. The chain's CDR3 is CASSLKGPAGSGNIPNEQFF. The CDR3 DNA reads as TGTGCCAGCAGCTTAAAGGGTCCGGCCGGTAGCGGGAATATCCCCAATGAGCAGTTCTTC.

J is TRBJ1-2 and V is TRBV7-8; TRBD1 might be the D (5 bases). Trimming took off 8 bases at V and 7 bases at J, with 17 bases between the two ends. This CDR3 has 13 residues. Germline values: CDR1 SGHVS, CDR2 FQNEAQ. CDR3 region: CASDNRRGGGYTF. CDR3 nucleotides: TGTGCCAGCGACAATAGGCGGGGGGGTGGCTACACCTTC.

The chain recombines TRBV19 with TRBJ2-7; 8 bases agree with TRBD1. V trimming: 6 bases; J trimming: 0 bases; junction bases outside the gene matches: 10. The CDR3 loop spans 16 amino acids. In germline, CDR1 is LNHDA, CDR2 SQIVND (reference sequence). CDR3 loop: CASRNERTGNSYEQYF. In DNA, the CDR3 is TGTGCCAGTAGAAACGAACGGACAGGGAACTCCTACGAGCAGTACTTC. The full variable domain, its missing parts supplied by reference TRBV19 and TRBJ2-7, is DGGITQSPKYLFRKEGQNVTLSCEQNLNHDAMYWYRQDPGQGLRLIYYSQIVNDFQKGDIAEGYSVSREKKESFPLTVTSAQKNPTAFYLCASRNERTGNSYEQYFGPGTRLTVT.

This chain's CDR3 is CASSLVQGEAFF. CDR3 DNA sequence: TGTGCCAGCAGCTTGGTACAGGGTGAAGCTTTCTTT. The chain links TRBV5-6 to TRBJ1-1, with a tentative D call TRBD1 (6 bases). The CDR3 is 12 amino acids. Looked up from germline, CDR1 is SGHDT and CDR2 is YYEEEE. V lost 0 bases, J lost 7 bases, and 7 bases lay in between. Combining the CDR3 with reference TRBV5-6 and TRBJ1-1 gives the whole variable domain DAGVTQSPTHLIKTRGQQVTLRCSPKSGHDTVSWYQQALGQGPQFIFQYYEEEERQRGNFPDRFSGHQFPNYSSELNVNALLLGDSALYLCASSLVQGEAFFGQGTRLTVV.

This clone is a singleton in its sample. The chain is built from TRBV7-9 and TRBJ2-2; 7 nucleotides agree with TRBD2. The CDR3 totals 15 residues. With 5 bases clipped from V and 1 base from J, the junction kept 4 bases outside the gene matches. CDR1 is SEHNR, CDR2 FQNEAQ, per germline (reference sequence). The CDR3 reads CASSGDYLNTGELFF. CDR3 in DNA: TGTGCCAGCAGCGGGGACTATTTGAACACCGGGGAGCTGTTTTTT.

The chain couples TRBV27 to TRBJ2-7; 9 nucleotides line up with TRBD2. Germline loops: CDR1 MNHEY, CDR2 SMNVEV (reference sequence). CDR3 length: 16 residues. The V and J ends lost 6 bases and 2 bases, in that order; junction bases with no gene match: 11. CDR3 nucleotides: TGTGCCAGCAGCTACGTAGCGGGAGAGGCCCCCTACGAGCAGTACTTC. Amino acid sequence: CASSYVAGEAPYEQYF.

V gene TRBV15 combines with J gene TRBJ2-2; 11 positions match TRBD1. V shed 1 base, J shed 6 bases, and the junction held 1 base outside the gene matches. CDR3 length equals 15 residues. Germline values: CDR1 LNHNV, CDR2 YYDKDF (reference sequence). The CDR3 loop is CATSRGTGGAGELFF. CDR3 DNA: TGTGCCACCAGCAGAGGGACAGGGGGCGCCGGGGAGCTGTTTTTT.

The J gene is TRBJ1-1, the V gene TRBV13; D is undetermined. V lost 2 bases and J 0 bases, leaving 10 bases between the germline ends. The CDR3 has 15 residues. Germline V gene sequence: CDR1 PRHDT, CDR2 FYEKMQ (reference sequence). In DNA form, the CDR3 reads TGTGCCAGCAGCTTACCCGGGGTCATGAACACTGAAGCTTTCTTT. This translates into CASSLPGVMNTEAFF. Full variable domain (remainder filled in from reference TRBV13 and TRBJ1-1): AAGVIQSPRHLIKEKRETATLKCYPIPRHDTVYWYQQGPGQDPQFLISFYEKMQSDKGSIPDRFSAQQFSDYHSELNMSSLELGDSALYFCASSLPGVMNTEAFFGQGTRLTVV.

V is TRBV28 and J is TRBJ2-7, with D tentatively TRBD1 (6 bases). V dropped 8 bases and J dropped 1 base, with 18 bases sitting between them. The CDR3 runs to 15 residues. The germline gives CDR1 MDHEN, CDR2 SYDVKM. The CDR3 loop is CASGDTGKVSYEQYF. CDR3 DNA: TGTGCCAGCGGGGACACGGGGAAGGTTTCCTACGAGCAGTACTTC.

The CDR3, as DNA: TGCGCCAGCAGCTTCCGGGACACCAAAGAGACCCAGTACTTC. Residues: CASSFRDTKETQYF. The chain joins TRBV5-1 to TRBJ2-5, with a tentative D call TRBD1 (6 bases). Germline V gene lookup returns CDR1 SGHRS and CDR2 YFSETQ. CDR3 length: 14 amino acids. Trimming took off 2 bases at V and 3 bases at J, with 11 bases between the two ends.

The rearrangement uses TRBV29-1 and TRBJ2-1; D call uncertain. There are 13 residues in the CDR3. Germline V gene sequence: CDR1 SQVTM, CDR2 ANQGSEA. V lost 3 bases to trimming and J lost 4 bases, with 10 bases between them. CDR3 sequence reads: CSVERGIYNEQFF. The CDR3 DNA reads TGCAGCGTTGAGCGCGGAATATACAATGAGCAGTTCTTC.

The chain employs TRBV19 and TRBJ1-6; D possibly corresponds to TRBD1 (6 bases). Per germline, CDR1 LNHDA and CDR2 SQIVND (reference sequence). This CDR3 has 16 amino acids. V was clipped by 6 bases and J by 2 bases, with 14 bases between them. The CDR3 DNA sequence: TGTGCCAGTAGCCTAACAGGGATCACCTATAATTCACCCCTCCACTTT. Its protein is CASSLTGITYNSPLHF. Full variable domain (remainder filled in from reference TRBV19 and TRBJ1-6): DGGITQSPKYLFRKEGQNVTLSCEQNLNHDAMYWYRQDPGQGLRLIYYSQIVNDFQKGDIAEGYSVSREKKESFPLTVTSAQKNPTAFYLCASSLTGITYNSPLHFGNGTRLTVT.

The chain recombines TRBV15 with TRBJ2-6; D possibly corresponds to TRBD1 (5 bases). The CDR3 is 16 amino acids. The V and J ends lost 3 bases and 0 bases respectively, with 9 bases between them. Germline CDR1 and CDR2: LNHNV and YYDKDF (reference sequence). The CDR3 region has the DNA TGTGCCACCAGCAGTTCCAGGGACTCTGGGGCCAACGTCCTGACTTTC. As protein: CATSSSRDSGANVLTF.

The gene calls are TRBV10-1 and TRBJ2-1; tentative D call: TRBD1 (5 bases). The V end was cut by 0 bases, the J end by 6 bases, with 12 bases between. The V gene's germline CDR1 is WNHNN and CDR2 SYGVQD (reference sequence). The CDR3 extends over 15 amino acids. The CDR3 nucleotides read TGCGCCAGCAGTGAGTCAGGGCCAGGGTCCAATGAGCAGTTCTTC. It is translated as CASSESGPGSNEQFF.